Listed here is a single T cell receptor (beta chain). No antigen is known for it. This record comes from a study of post-analysis software for immune sequencing data. Background on the study: Included among the disease courses, which were recorded for the cohort, were relapsing-remitting, secondary progressive and progressive-relapsing multiple sclerosis. Notes on the study in general: Same-batch preparations were strongly co-clustered by F measure. About five TRBV segments (TRBV5-6, TRBV5-1 and TRBV20-1 among them) occurred more frequently in patients than in controls.

Prepared TCR beta cDNA libraries contained unique molecular identifiers. MiXCR was run by TCRdb on the PCR reads, yielding one entry per CDR3 protein. The table has hundreds of thousands of distinct CDR3 sequences, less than 35% seen once. Losses at the gene ends were 4 bases for V and 4 bases for J; bases not matched to a gene: 6. CDR1 is SGHRS, CDR2 YFSETQ, per germline. The CDR3 sequence is 14 residues long. The V and J genes are TRBV5-1 and TRBJ1-2, with 8 bases identical to TRBD1. Source material: blood. The sequence came from a girl aged 10 to 17 with multiple sclerosis. The CDR3 protein is CASSPATGAYGYTF. The CDR3 DNA reads TGCGCCAGCAGCCCTGCGACAGGGGCCTATGGCTACACCTTC.